A selection of T cell receptor beta chains follows, all from one sample in a study of T cells expressing NK-cell markers. TCRdb re-called the 5' RACE reads and shows each CDR3 protein once, DNA omitted. In all, the sample yields about 460,000 distinct CDR3 sequences. The source material was blood T cells: a sorted CD56 or NKG2C T cell subset, CD4+ or CD8+ T cells, or bulk PBMC T cells (not recorded which). The receptors were sampled from a woman between 45 and 60 years old in good health. Each CDR3 is given with its conserved first and last residue.

>TRBV29-1|TRBJ2-1
CSVGPAGNEQFF
>TRBV29-1|TRBJ2-3
CSVARTGDNTQYF
>TRBV5-5|TRBJ2-5
CASSFDVFSETQYF
>TRBV5-1|TRBJ2-2
CASSPDRLSSGELFF
>TRBV6-5|TRBJ1-2
CASTPDGTRSYGYTF
>TRBV11-1|TRBJ2-5
CASSFLIYQETQYF
>TRBV20-1|TRBJ1-4
CSAGRDRFNEKLFF
>TRBV6-6|TRBJ2-1
CASSPGRAPNEQFF
>TRBV9|TRBJ2-7
CASSVGWGDTYEQYF
>TRBV29-1|TRBJ2-1
CSVEDEEKGNEQFF
>TRBV11-2|TRBJ2-1
CASSFQLGLRRYNEQFF
>TRBV15|TRBJ2-1
CATSRSPQLALVANEQFF
>TRBV6-1|TRBJ2-3
CASSEGVGTDTQYF
>TRBV24-1|TRBJ2-3
CATSDPGLAGMSDTQYF
>TRBV28|TRBJ2-6
CASSLPQGSSGANVLTF
>TRBV4-1|TRBJ2-1
CASRKTSGRAEDYEQFF
>TRBV2|TRBJ1-4
CASKGSTAWIGATNEKLFF
>TRBV15|TRBJ2-1
CATSREGRAGYNEQFF
>TRBV20-1|TRBJ2-4
CSARDRGRVAKNIQYF
>TRBV5-1|TRBJ2-7
CASSPPERRNEQYF
>TRBV19|TRBJ1-2
CASTGLGGYTF
>TRBV24-1|TRBJ2-1
CATSDLRTSGGNEQFF
>TRBV7-3|TRBJ1-1
CASGLMDVKAFF
>TRBV20-1|TRBJ1-5
CSAKASQGPNQPQHF